This T cell receptor (beta chain) derives from a study of graft-versus-host responses after intestinal transplantation. Study summary: Those transplanted obtained multivisceral, liver-intestinal, or isolated intestinal grafts. Once they had received anti-thymocyte globulin induction, all recipients took tacrolimus and steroids for approximately three years.

Clones were read by immunoSEQ multiplex PCR, and TCRdb kept only the in-frame ones, dropping some. The data contain fewer than 85,000 clones, roughly 94% of them singletons. Study observations and caveats: The study associated peak circulating GvH clone levels with early post-transplant HvG declines. Graft-donor T cell macrochimerism coincided with high graft-versus-host to host-versus-graft clonal ratios in allografts.

In the case of this clone: The target antigen is unknown.

The germline CDR1 and CDR2 sequences are SGHAT and FQNNGV. V trimming: 5 bases; J trimming: 5 bases; junction bases outside the gene matches: 7. CDR3 length equals 16 residues. The clonotype was recovered from a human donor who received an intestinal transplant. V is TRBV11-2 and J is TRBJ2-1, with 12 bases matching TRBD2. This material consisted of unstimulated CD8+ T cells sorted from spleen or lymph node cells, taken before intestinal transplant. CDR3 sequence (DNA): TGTGCCAGCAGCGAGAGACTAGCGGGAGCCCACAATGAGCAGTTCTTC. Translating it yields CASSERLAGAHNEQFF.